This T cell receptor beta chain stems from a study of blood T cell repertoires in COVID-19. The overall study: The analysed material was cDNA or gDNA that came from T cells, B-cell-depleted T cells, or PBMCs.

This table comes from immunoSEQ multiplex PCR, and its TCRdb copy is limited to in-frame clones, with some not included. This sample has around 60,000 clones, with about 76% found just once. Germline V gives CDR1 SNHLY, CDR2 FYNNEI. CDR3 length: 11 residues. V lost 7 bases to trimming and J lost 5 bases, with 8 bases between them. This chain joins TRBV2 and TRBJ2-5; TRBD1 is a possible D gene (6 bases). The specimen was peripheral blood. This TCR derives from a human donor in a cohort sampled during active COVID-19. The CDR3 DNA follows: TGTGCCAGCAAGAGGGGGGAGACCCAGTACTTC. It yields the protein CASKRGETQYF.